The 28 T cell receptor beta chains presented below share a single source sample, sequenced in a study of post-analysis software for immune sequencing data. Broader study findings: Elevated frequency relative to controls characterized several TRBV segments in patients, TRBV5-6, TRBV5-1 and TRBV20-1 among them.

No antigen is known for these receptors. The TCR beta cDNA libraries carried unique molecular identifiers. MiXCR was run by TCRdb on the PCR reads, yielding one entry per CDR3 protein. In the table there are hundreds of thousands of distinct CDR3 sequences, around 53% of which are singletons. Sequenced material: blood. All receptors come from a girl under 18 with multiple sclerosis.

V gene TRBV29-1 combines with J gene TRBJ1-1; D remains ambiguous. V lost 4 bases to trimming and J lost 6 bases, with 3 bases between them. This CDR3 comprises 9 residues. Germline V gene sequence: CDR1 SQVTM, CDR2 ANQGSEA. The CDR3 coding sequence is TGCAGCGTTGGTCCTGAAGCTTTCTTT. This gives the protein CSVGPEAFF.

V usage is TRBV6-1 and J usage is TRBJ2-7, with a possible D match to TRBD1 (7 bases). The CDR3 contains 14 residues. Deletions cut 5 bases from V and 6 bases from J, with 17 bases between. Germline V lookup: CDR1 MNHNS, CDR2 SASEGT. Written as DNA, the CDR3 is TGTGCCAGCAGTTTGGAGGGGGCGGTCGGCGAGCAGTACTTC. Its protein product is CASSLEGAVGEQYF.

The J gene is TRBJ1-1, the V gene TRBV29-1; 7 bases match TRBD1. J lost 2 bases, V lost 4 bases, and 16 bases had no gene match. CDR1 SQVTM and CDR2 ANQGSEA come from the germline V gene. The CDR3 is 17 amino acids. The CDR3 is CSVGPQRGRQGNTEAFF. The CDR3 bases are TGCAGCGTTGGGCCCCAGAGGGGGCGACAGGGCAACACTGAAGCTTTCTTT.

V is TRBV15 and J is TRBJ2-5, with D hard to call. Germline CDR1 LNHNV, CDR2 YYDKDF (reference sequence). This CDR3 has 15 amino acids. V was shortened by 1 base and J by 2 bases, with 11 bases between the two germline ends. CDR3 nucleotides: TGTGCCACCAGCAGAGCGGCGGTCCGGCAAGAGACCCAGTACTTC. It is translated as CATSRAAVRQETQYF.

The chain couples TRBV27 to TRBJ2-7; D is undetermined. Trimming removed 8 bases from V and 6 bases from J, with 11 bases in between. This CDR3 spans 11 amino acids. Per the germline V gene, CDR1 is MNHEY and CDR2 is SMNVEV (reference sequence). The DNA for the CDR3 is TGTGCCAGCCTCAGAATGGGCGAGCAGTACTTC. It encodes CASLRMGEQYF.

The V call is TRBV7-9, the J call TRBJ1-2; D remains unclear. CDR1 and CDR2 from the germline V gene are SEHNR and FQNEAQ (reference sequence). With 1 base removed from V and 11 bases from J, the gap between germline ends came to 14 bases. The CDR3 has 13 residues. CDR3 DNA: TGTGCCAGCAGCTTAGTGAGCGAGCCCGGGTACACCTTC. Protein: CASSLVSEPGYTF.

This chain uses TRBV7-9 with TRBJ1-3, with D unresolved. V lost 5 bases, J lost 1 base, and 12 bases lay in between. Germline CDR1 and CDR2: SEHNR and FQNEAQ (reference sequence). The CDR3 contains 15 residues. The CDR3 is CASSPLLSSGNTIYF. The CDR3 DNA reads TGTGCCAGCAGCCCCCTCCTATCTTCTGGAAACACCATATATTTT.

CDR3 in DNA: TGTGCCAGCAGTTTATTATCCTCTTTAGATACGCAGTATTTT. Encoded protein: CASSLLSSLDTQYF. The rearrangement joins TRBV12-3 or TRBV12-4 to TRBJ2-3; D is unresolved. V gave up 2 bases and J gave up 5 bases, with 11 bases separating them. This CDR3 contains 14 residues.

J is TRBJ2-5 and V is TRBV7-3; no clear D. V dropped 5 bases and J dropped 4 bases, with 11 bases sitting between them. This CDR3 is 13 amino acids long. Germline V gene data show CDR1 as SGHTA and CDR2 as FQGTGA. The DNA of the CDR3 is TGTGCCAGCAGCGCCACGCGGCGAGAGACCCAGTACTTC. Its translation is CASSATRRETQYF.

This clonotype was counted a few times. The chain recombines TRBV20-1 with TRBJ2-7; 7 bases agree with TRBD1. J lost 0 bases, V lost 3 bases, and 5 bases had no gene match. Germline assignment: CDR1 DFQATT and CDR2 SNEGSKA (reference sequence). The CDR3 totals 14 residues. The CDR3 DNA is TGCAGTGCTAGCCGACAGGGCTTCTCCTACGAGCAGTACTTC. It translates to CSASRQGFSYEQYF.

Only a few counts were recorded for this clonotype. The chain joins TRBV4-1 to TRBJ1-2, with TRBD1 as a possible D gene (6 bases). The CDR3 sequence is 15 residues long. Germline CDR1 and CDR2: MGHRA and YSYEKL. The V gene lost 1 base and the J gene lost 5 bases, with 14 bases spanning the gap. CDR3 sequence (DNA): TGCGCCAGCAGCCAAGGGGCAGGGGTAGGGTATGGCTACACCTTC. Translated, it gives CASSQGAGVGYGYTF.

There are a few counts of this clonotype. The rearrangement links TRBV15 to TRBJ2-7, with TRBD1 identical over 11 bases. This CDR3 spans 17 amino acids. Trimming cost V 3 bases and J 4 bases; bases outside gene matches: 11. The germline V gene encodes CDR1 LNHNV and CDR2 YYDKDF (reference sequence). CDR3 nucleotides: TGTGCCACCAGCAGGACCCCCGGGACAGGGGGTAGGTACGAGCAGTACTTC. Its translation is CATSRTPGTGGRYEQYF.

This clonotype was observed a few times. This chain uses TRBV7-2 with TRBJ2-5, with D tentatively TRBD2 (5 bases). The CDR3 is made up of 15 amino acids. V was clipped by 1 base and J by 11 bases, with 20 bases between them. The germline V gene has CDR1 SGHTA and CDR2 FQGNSA. CDR3 nucleotide sequence: TGTGCCAGCAGCTTAGGGCCTTCGAGGGTTAATGAGCAGTACTTC. As protein: CASSLGPSRVNEQYF.

The V call is TRBV6-2 or TRBV6-3, the J call TRBJ2-7; D is unclear. V lost 5 bases, J lost 7 bases, and 21 bases lay in between. The germline gives CDR1 MNHEY, CDR2 SVGEGT. The CDR3 length is 15 residues. The DNA of the CDR3 is TGTGCCAGCAGTCACAACGGCCCCCCTCTCGAGGAGCAGTACTTC. As protein: CASSHNGPPLEEQYF.

The rearrangement uses TRBV7-9 and TRBJ1-4; 10 nucleotides line up with TRBD1. The CDR3 runs 16 residues. The V segment lost 4 bases and the J segment 6 bases; nucleotides outside the gene matches: 8. In germline, CDR1 is SEHNR, CDR2 FQNEAQ (reference sequence). The DNA of the CDR3 is TGTGCCAGCAGCTCGCGTTGGGGACAGGGGTATGAAAAACTGTTTTTT. It yields the protein CASSSRWGQGYEKLFF.

There are a few counts of this clonotype. This chain links TRBV5-1 with TRBJ2-6; 8 bases match TRBD1. Germline CDR1 reads SGHRS; CDR2 reads YFSETQ. CDR3 length: 17 amino acids. V was pared by 4 bases and J by 0 bases, with 6 bases of the junction left unmatched. CDR3 in amino acids: CASSAGTGYSGANVLTF. The CDR3 DNA reads as TGCGCCAGCAGCGCGGGGACAGGTTACTCTGGGGCCAACGTCCTGACTTTC.

The chain combines TRBV6-5 with TRBJ2-3; D is unresolved. V lost 8 bases to trimming and J lost 10 bases, with 19 bases between them. Germline values: CDR1 MNHEY, CDR2 SVGAGI. This CDR3 spans 13 amino acids. Here the CDR3 reads CASFYIRRSSQYF. The DNA of the CDR3 is TGTGCCAGCTTTTACATTAGGCGGTCTTCGCAGTATTTT.

The chain combines TRBV6-5 with TRBJ1-2; D remains ambiguous. Germline CDR1 MNHEY, CDR2 SVGAGI. Trimming pared 0 bases from V and 1 base from J, leaving 6 bases between. This CDR3 contains 14 residues. For the CDR3, the DNA is TGTGCCAGCAGTTACTCGGGCAGTAACTATGGCTACACCTTC. This codes for CASSYSGSNYGYTF.

The chain employs TRBV10-3 and TRBJ1-2; 8 bases match TRBD1. Germline trimming cut 2 bases from V and 7 bases from J; bases unmatched to any gene: 12. The germline V gene encodes CDR1 ENHRY and CDR2 SYGVKD. This CDR3 comprises 16 residues. CDR3: CAISEPRGQGAGGYTF. DNA of the CDR3: TGTGCCATCAGTGAGCCCCGGGGCCAGGGGGCTGGTGGCTACACCTTC.

The chain is built from TRBV5-1 and TRBJ2-3, with 8 bases matching TRBD1. CDR3 length: 15 residues. The germline V gene has CDR1 SGHRS and CDR2 YFSETQ. The V and J ends lost 4 bases and 0 bases, in that order; junction bases with no gene match: 4. The CDR3 DNA is TGCGCCAGCAGCAACCGGGACAGGAGCACAGATACGCAGTATTTT. Protein: CASSNRDRSTDTQYF.

The CDR3 sequence: CASSPTDLSYEQYF. The CDR3 region has the DNA TGTGCCAGCAGCCCAACGGACCTCTCCTACGAGCAGTACTTC. The V and J genes are TRBV9 and TRBJ2-4; no definite D call. The DNA end lines up better with TRBJ2-7; the J call may be wrong. CDR1 is SGDLS, CDR2 YYNGEE, per germline. The CDR3 has 14 residues.

This chain connects TRBV6-5 to TRBJ2-5; a weak D match, TRBD2 (5 bases). Trimming removed 0 bases at V and 5 bases at J, with 22 bases between. Germline V gene lookup returns CDR1 MNHEY and CDR2 SVGAGI. The CDR3 is made up of 18 amino acids. CDR3 in DNA: TGTGCCAGCAGTTACTCACCGCCCCCCGACTGGACGGGGGAGACCCAGTACTTC. It encodes CASSYSPPPDWTGETQYF.

This chain links TRBV6-6 with TRBJ2-1; D may correspond to TRBD1 or TRBD2 (5 bases each). V gave up 10 bases and J gave up 7 bases, with 17 bases separating them. The CDR3 extends over 13 amino acids. Germline values: CDR1 MNHNY, CDR2 SVGAGI (reference sequence). The CDR3 DNA follows: TGTGCCACCGACGGGACCTCTAGGAATGAGCAGTTCTTC. Translating it yields CATDGTSRNEQFF.

The chain couples TRBV29-1 to TRBJ2-2; TRBD2 matches 11 bases. This CDR3 has 18 amino acids. V was clipped by 0 bases and J by 2 bases; unmatched bases: 8. Germline lookup yields CDR1 SQVTM and CDR2 ANQGSEA. The CDR3 nucleotides read TGCAGCGTTGAAGATGGAACTAGCGGGAGTATAAACACCGGGGAGCTGTTTTTT. This encodes CSVEDGTSGSINTGELFF.

This sequence joins TRBV29-1 and TRBJ2-4; no reliable D call. The J call may be in error: the DNA end matches TRBJ2-7 better. Per germline, CDR1 SQVTM and CDR2 ANQGSEA. This CDR3 comprises 11 residues. The chain's CDR3 is CSVWARYEQYF. The CDR3 nucleotides are TGCAGCGTGTGGGCCCGATACGAGCAGTACTTC.

The J gene is TRBJ2-1, the V gene TRBV7-9; 8 bases line up with TRBD1. From germline, CDR1 is SEHNR and CDR2 FQNEAQ (reference sequence). The CDR3 extends over 14 amino acids. V was pared by 1 base and J by 6 bases, with 2 bases of the junction left unmatched. CDR3 amino acids: CASSLGQGINEQFF. As DNA, the CDR3 is TGTGCCAGCAGCTTAGGACAGGGGATCAATGAGCAGTTCTTC. Drawing the rest from reference TRBV7-9 and TRBJ2-1, the complete variable domain is DTGVSQNPRHKITKRGQNVTFRCDPISEHNRLYWYRQTLGQGPEFLTYFQNEAQLEKSRLLSDRFSAERPKGSFSTLEIQRTEQGDSAMYLCASSLGQGINEQFFGPGTRLTVL.

In this sample, this clonotype turned up a few times. The DNA for the CDR3 is TGTGCCAGCAGCCAGCCCGTAAACTATGGCTACACCTTC. Amino acids: CASSQPVNYGYTF. The chain is built from TRBV14 and TRBJ1-2; D not certain. This CDR3 comprises 13 residues. V was clipped by 3 bases and J by 2 bases, with 7 bases between them. Germline V gives CDR1 SGHDN, CDR2 FVKESK. Full variable domain (missing parts from reference TRBV14 and TRBJ1-2): EAGVTQFPSHSVIEKGQTVTLRCDPISGHDNLYWYRRVMGKEIKFLLHFVKESKQDESGMPNNRFLAERTGGTYSTLKVQPAELEDSGVYFCASSQPVNYGYTFGSGTRLTVV.

This clonotype turned up a few times. The V gene is TRBV5-1, the J gene TRBJ1-2; maybe TRBD1 (6 bases). The ends were cut back, 3 bases at V and 0 bases at J, with 9 bases in the middle. Germline CDR1 reads SGHRS; CDR2 reads YFSETQ. The CDR3 totals 14 residues. CDR3 region: CASSSQGTNYGYTF. CDR3 nucleotide sequence: TGCGCCAGCAGCTCCCAGGGGACTAACTATGGCTACACCTTC.